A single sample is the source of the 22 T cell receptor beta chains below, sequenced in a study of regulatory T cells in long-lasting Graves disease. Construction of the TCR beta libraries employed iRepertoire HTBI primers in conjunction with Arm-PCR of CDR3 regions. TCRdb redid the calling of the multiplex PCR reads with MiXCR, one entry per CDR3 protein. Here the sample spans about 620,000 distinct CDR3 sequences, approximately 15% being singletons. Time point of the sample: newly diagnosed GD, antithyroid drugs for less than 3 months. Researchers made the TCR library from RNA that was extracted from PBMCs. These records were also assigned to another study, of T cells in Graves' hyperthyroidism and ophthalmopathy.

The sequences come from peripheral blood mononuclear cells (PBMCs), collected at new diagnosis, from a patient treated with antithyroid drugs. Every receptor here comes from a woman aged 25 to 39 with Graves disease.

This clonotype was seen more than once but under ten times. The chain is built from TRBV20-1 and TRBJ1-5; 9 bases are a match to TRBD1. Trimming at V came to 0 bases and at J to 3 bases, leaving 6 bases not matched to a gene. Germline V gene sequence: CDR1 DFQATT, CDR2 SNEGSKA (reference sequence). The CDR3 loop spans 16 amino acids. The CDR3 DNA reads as TGCAGTGCTAGAGAGTTTGGACAGGGGCTCAATCAGCCCCAGCATTTT. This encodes CSAREFGQGLNQPQHF.

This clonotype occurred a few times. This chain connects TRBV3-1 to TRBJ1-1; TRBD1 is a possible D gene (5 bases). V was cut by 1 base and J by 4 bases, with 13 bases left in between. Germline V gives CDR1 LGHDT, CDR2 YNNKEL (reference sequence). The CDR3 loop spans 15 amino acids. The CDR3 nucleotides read TGTGCCAGCAGCCAAGCTGCCAAGGGGTTCACTGAAGCTTTCTTT. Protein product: CASSQAAKGFTEAFF.

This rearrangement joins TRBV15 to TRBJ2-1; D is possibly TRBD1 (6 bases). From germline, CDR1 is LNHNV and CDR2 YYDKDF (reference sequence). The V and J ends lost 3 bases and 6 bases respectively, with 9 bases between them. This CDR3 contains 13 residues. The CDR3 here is CATSRPDSNEQFF. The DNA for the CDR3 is TGTGCCACCAGCAGGCCGGACAGCAATGAGCAGTTCTTC.

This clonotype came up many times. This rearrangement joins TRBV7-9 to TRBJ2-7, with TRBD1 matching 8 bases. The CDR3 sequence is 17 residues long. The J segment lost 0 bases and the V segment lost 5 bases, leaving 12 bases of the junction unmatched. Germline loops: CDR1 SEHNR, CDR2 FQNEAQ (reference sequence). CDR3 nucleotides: TGTGCCAGCAGCCTTCCCGGGACAGGACTGAGCTCCTACGAGCAGTACTTC. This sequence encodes CASSLPGTGLSSYEQYF.

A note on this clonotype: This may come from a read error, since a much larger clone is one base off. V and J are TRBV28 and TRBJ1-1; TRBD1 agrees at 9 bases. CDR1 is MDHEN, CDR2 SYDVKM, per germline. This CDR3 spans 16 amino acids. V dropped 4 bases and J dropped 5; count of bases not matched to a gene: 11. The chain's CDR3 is CASSSGTGMGITEAFF. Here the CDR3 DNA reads TGTGCCAGCAGTTCCGGGACAGGGATGGGGATAACTGAAGCTTTCTTT.

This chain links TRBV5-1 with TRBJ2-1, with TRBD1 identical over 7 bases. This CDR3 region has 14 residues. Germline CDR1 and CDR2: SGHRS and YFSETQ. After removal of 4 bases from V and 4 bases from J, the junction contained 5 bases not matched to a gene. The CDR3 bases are TGCGCCAGCAGCGAAGGACAGGATTACAATGAGCAGTTCTTC. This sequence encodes CASSEGQDYNEQFF.

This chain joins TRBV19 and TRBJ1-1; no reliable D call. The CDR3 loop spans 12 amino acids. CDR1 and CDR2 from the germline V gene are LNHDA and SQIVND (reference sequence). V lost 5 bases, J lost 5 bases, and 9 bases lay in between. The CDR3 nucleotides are TGTGCCAGTAGTGGGGTGCCGACTGAAGCTTTCTTT. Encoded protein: CASSGVPTEAFF. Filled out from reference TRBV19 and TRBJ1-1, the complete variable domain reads DGGITQSPKYLFRKEGQNVTLSCEQNLNHDAMYWYRQDPGQGLRLIYYSQIVNDFQKGDIAEGYSVSREKKESFPLTVTSAQKNPTAFYLCASSGVPTEAFFGQGTRLTVV.

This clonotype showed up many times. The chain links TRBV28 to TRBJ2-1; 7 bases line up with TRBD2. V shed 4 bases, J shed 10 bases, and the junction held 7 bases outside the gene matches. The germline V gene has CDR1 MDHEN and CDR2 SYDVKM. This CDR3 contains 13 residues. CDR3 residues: CASSWGEGWEQFF. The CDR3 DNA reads TGTGCCAGCAGTTGGGGGGAGGGATGGGAGCAGTTCTTC.

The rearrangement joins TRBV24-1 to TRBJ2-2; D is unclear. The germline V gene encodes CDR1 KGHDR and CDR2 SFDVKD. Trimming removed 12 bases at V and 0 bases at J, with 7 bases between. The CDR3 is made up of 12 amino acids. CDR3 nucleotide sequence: TGTGCCTCCGGACCGAACACCGGGGAGCTGTTTTTT. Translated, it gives CASGPNTGELFF.

CDR3 sequence reads: CASSYSSFGGNTEAFF. The DNA for the CDR3 is TGTGCCAGCAGTTACTCGAGTTTCGGGGGGAACACTGAAGCTTTCTTT. This chain connects TRBV6-5 to TRBJ1-1, with D possibly TRBD1 on 5 matching bases. CDR1 and CDR2 (germline): MNHEY, SVGAGI. The CDR3 extends over 16 amino acids. Trimming removed 0 bases from V and 1 base from J, with 12 bases in between.

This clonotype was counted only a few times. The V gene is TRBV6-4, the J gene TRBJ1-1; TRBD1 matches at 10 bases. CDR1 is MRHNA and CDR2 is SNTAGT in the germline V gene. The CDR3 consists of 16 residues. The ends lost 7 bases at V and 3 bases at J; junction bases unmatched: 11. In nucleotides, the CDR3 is TGTGCCAGCATCAAGGGACAGGGGAGGATTTACACTGAAGCTTTCTTT. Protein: CASIKGQGRIYTEAFF.

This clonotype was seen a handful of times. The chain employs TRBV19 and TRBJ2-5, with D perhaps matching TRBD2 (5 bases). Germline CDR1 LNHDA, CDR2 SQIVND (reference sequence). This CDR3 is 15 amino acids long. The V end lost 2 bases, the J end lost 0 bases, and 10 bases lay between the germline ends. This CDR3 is CASSISRGHQETQYF. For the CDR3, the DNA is TGTGCCAGTAGTATATCTAGAGGGCACCAAGAGACCCAGTACTTC.

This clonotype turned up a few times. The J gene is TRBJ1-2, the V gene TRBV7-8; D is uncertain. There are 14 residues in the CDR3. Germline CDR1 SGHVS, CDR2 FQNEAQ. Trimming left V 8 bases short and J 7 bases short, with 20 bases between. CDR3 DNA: TGTGCCAGCGCGCTTTCAGCAGGCGTCCTTGGCTACACCTTC. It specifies CASALSAGVLGYTF.

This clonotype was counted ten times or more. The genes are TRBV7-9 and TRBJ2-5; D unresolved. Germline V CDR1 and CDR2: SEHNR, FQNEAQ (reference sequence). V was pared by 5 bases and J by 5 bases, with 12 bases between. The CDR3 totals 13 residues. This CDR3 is CASSIGERETQYF. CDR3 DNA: TGTGCCAGCAGCATAGGAGAGAGGGAGACCCAGTACTTC. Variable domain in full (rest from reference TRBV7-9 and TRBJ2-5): DTGVSQNPRHKITKRGQNVTFRCDPISEHNRLYWYRQTLGQGPEFLTYFQNEAQLEKSRLLSDRFSAERPKGSFSTLEIQRTEQGDSAMYLCASSIGERETQYFGPGTRLLVL.

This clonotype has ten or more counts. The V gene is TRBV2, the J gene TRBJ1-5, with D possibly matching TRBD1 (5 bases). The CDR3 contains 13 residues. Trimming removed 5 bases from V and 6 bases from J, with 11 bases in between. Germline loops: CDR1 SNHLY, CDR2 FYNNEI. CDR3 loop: CASSQGFAQPQHF. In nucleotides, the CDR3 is TGTGCCAGCAGTCAGGGTTTTGCTCAGCCCCAGCATTTT.

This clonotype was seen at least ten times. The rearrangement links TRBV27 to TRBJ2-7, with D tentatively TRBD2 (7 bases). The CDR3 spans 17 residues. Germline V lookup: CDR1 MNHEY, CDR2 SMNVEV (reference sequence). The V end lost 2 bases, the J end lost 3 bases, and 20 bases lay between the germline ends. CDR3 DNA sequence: TGTGCCAGCAGTTTACAGGCGGGGGCCGGATTAGGCTACGAGCAGTACTTC. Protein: CASSLQAGAGLGYEQYF.

CDR3 coding DNA: TGCAGTGCTACCTTTCCGGGACTAGCGGGAGGACCGGTTACGCAGTATTTT. Translated, it gives CSATFPGLAGGPVTQYF. The V gene is TRBV20-1, the J gene TRBJ2-3; TRBD2 aligns across 15 bases. The V gene end was trimmed by 4 bases and the J gene end by 8 bases; junction bases not matched to a gene: 13. Germline CDR1 and CDR2: DFQATT and SNEGSKA (reference sequence). The CDR3 totals 17 residues.

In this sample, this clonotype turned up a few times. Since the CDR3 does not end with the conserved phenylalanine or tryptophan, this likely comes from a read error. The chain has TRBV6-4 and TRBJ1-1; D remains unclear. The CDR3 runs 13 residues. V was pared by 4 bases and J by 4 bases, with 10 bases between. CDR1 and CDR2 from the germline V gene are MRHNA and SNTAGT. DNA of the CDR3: TGTGCCAGCAGTGGGGAGCGGGGCACTGAAGCTTTCTCT. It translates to CASSGERGTEAFS.

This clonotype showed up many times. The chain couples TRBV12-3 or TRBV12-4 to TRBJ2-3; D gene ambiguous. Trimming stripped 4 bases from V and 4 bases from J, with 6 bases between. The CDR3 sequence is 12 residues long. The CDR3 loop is CASSSSPDTQYF. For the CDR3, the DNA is TGTGCCAGCAGTTCCTCTCCAGATACGCAGTATTTT.

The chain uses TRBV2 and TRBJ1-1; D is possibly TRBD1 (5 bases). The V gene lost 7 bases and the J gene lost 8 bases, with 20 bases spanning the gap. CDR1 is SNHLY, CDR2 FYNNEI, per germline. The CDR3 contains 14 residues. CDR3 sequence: CASIFVEGASEAFF. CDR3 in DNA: TGTGCCAGCATCTTTGTAGAAGGGGCATCAGAAGCTTTCTTT. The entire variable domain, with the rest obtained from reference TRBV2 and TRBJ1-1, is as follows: EPEVTQTPSHQVTQMGQEVILRCVPISNHLYFYWYRQILGQKVEFLVSFYNNEISEKSEIFDDQFSVERPDGSNFTLKIRSTKLEDSAMYFCASIFVEGASEAFFGQGTRLTVV.

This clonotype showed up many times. The chain's CDR3 is CASSPQGAGELFF. The CDR3 DNA reads TGTGCCAGCAGCCCGCAGGGGGCCGGGGAGCTGTTTTTT. This chain links TRBV11-2 with TRBJ2-2; 7 positions agree with TRBD1. The CDR3 totals 13 residues. The V segment lost 5 bases and the J segment 6 bases; nucleotides outside the gene matches: 3. Germline V gene data show CDR1 as SGHAT and CDR2 as FQNNGV.

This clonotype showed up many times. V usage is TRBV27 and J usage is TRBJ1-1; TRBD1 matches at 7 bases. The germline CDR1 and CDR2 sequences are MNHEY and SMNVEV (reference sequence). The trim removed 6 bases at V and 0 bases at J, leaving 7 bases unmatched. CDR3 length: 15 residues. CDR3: CASRRKGGLNTEAFF. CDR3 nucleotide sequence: TGTGCCAGCAGGAGGAAAGGGGGCCTGAACACTGAAGCTTTCTTT.